Below are 26 T cell receptor beta chains sequenced from a single sample in a study of cytomegalovirus exposure and HLA in healthy donors. The protocol was immunoSEQ multiplex PCR, while the TCRdb copy is restricted to in-frame clones and leaves out a portion. The data contain about 360,000 clones, roughly 88% of them seen just once; the ten biggest clones take up roughly 0.83%. Input material: PBMCs. The receptors stem from a woman aged 18-35 years in good health and CMV-seronegative.

This clone has a single count. The V gene is TRBV30, the J gene TRBJ2-2; D remains unclear. This CDR3 comprises 16 residues. Trimming took off 0 bases at V and 1 base at J, with 12 bases between the two ends. Germline V CDR1 and CDR2: GTSNPN, SVGIG (reference sequence). CDR3 in DNA: TGTGCCTGGAGTGTACAGCAGGCCCGGAACACCGGGGAGCTGTTTTTT. Encoded protein: CAWSVQQARNTGELFF.

The chain has TRBV27 and TRBJ2-3; TRBD2 matches at 10 bases. J gave up 1 base and V 3 bases, and 1 base lay outside the gene matches. The germline CDR1 and CDR2 sequences are MNHEY and SMNVEV (reference sequence). This CDR3 is built from 15 residues. CDR3 sequence reads: CASSFLAGGTDTQYF. CDR3 coding DNA: TGTGCCAGCAGTTTCCTAGCGGGAGGCACAGATACGCAGTATTTT.

This clone has more than one count but fewer than ten. In nucleotides, the CDR3 is TGTGCCAGCACGATCCATAGAAACTATGGCTACACCTTC. Translation: CASTIHRNYGYTF. The V gene is TRBV28, the J gene TRBJ1-2; D gene uncertain. V dropped 7 bases and J dropped 2 bases, with 11 bases sitting between them. The CDR3 loop spans 13 amino acids. The germline V gene encodes CDR1 MDHEN and CDR2 SYDVKM.

The chain joins TRBV10-2 to TRBJ1-1; no reliable D call. The CDR3 has 12 amino acids. The V end was cut by 4 bases, the J end by 1 base, with 4 bases between. Germline lookup yields CDR1 WSHSY and CDR2 SAAADI. The CDR3 loop is CASSVGNTEAFF. CDR3 DNA: TGCGCCAGCAGTGTCGGGAACACTGAAGCTTTCTTT.

The chain is built from TRBV28 and TRBJ2-7; TRBD2 is a possible D gene (6 bases). V was cut by 1 base and J by 5 bases, with 9 bases left in between. This CDR3 has 13 amino acids. From germline, CDR1 is MDHEN and CDR2 SYDVKM. The CDR3 loop is CASSLYGGDEQYF. In DNA form, the CDR3 reads TGTGCCAGCAGTTTATACGGGGGAGACGAGCAGTACTTC.

Only a few counts were recorded for this clone. The gene calls are TRBV5-5 and TRBJ2-7; no definite D call. The CDR3 is made up of 14 amino acids. The V end was cut by 1 base, the J end by 1 base, with 9 bases between. In germline, CDR1 is SGHKS, CDR2 YYEKEE (reference sequence). The CDR3 protein is CASSLRSGSYEQYF. The DNA of the CDR3 is TGTGCCAGCAGCTTGAGATCAGGATCCTACGAGCAGTACTTC.

The J gene is TRBJ2-3, the V gene TRBV6-1, with 12 nucleotides matching TRBD2. Trimming took 4 bases from V and 0 from J; bases not matched to a gene: 2. CDR1 and CDR2 from the germline V gene are MNHNS and SASEGT. There are 16 residues in the CDR3. The CDR3 bases are TGTGCCAGCAGTGGAGGGACTAGCGGGAGCACAGATACGCAGTATTTT. As protein: CASSGGTSGSTDTQYF.

The V call is TRBV28, the J call TRBJ2-7; a weak D match, TRBD1 (6 bases). The CDR3 loop spans 16 amino acids. Per germline, CDR1 MDHEN and CDR2 SYDVKM. Trimming took off 5 bases at V and 0 bases at J, with 17 bases between the two ends. CDR3 amino acids: CASSTSTGRSSYEQYF. For the CDR3, the DNA is TGTGCCAGCAGTACCTCTACAGGGCGAAGCTCCTACGAGCAGTACTTC.

The V and J genes are TRBV2 and TRBJ2-7; possibly TRBD2 for D (5 bases). Germline V gene data show CDR1 as SNHLY and CDR2 as FYNNEI. This CDR3 has 13 residues. Trimming cost V 8 bases and J 2 bases, with 13 bases left between them. CDR3 bases: TGTGCCAGCTTCCGGGATACTGCCTACGAGCAGTACTTC. Encoded protein: CASFRDTAYEQYF.

Written as DNA, the CDR3 is TGTGCCAGCAGCTTTACAGGGGGCACTGAAGCTTTCTTT. This encodes CASSFTGGTEAFF. The genes are TRBV7-6 and TRBJ1-1, with 8 positions matching TRBD1. In germline, CDR1 is SGHVS, CDR2 FNYEAQ. Trimming removed 3 bases from V and 4 bases from J; junction bases left unmatched: 1. This CDR3 is 13 amino acids long.

The CDR3 protein is CASSPGGTNSYNEQFF. In DNA form, the CDR3 reads TGTGCCAGCTCACCAGGAGGGACTAACTCCTACAATGAGCAGTTCTTC. This sequence joins TRBV18 and TRBJ2-1; TRBD2 agrees at 7 bases. The CDR3 contains 16 residues. CDR1 KGHSH and CDR2 LQKENI come from the germline V gene. V lost 2 bases and J lost 0; bases outside the gene matches: 4. The full variable domain, rest sourced from reference TRBV18 and TRBJ2-1, is NAGVMQNPRHLVRRRGQEARLRCSPMKGHSHVYWYRQLPEEGLKFMVYLQKENIIDESGMPKERFSAEFPKEGPSILRIQQVVRGDSAAYFCASSPGGTNSYNEQFFGPGTRLTVL.

This clone has just one count. The chain combines TRBV27 with TRBJ1-4, with D unresolved. V was trimmed by 1 base and J by 9 bases, leaving 18 bases between them. The CDR3 is 16 residues long. CDR1 and CDR2 (germline): MNHEY, SMNVEV (reference sequence). CDR3 sequence: CASSLFGAGNDQKLFF. CDR3 nucleotide sequence: TGTGCCAGCAGTTTATTCGGTGCCGGGAACGACCAAAAACTGTTTTTT.

The chain is built from TRBV9 and TRBJ1-1; TRBD1 matches at 9 bases. From germline, CDR1 is SGDLS and CDR2 YYNGEE. This CDR3 is 14 amino acids long. Trimming removed 2 bases from V and 1 base from J; junction bases left unmatched: 0. This chain's CDR3 is CASSVGQGNTEAFF. CDR3 nucleotides: TGTGCCAGCAGCGTGGGACAGGGGAACACTGAAGCTTTCTTT.

The genes are TRBV27 and TRBJ2-1; TRBD2 aligns across 11 bases. Losses at the gene ends were 6 bases for V and 3 bases for J; bases not matched to a gene: 13. Germline V gene sequence: CDR1 MNHEY, CDR2 SMNVEV (reference sequence). The CDR3 is 18 residues long. The CDR3 sequence is CASSKSYYSGRGYNEQFF. CDR3 nucleotides: TGTGCCAGCAGCAAATCGTACTATAGCGGGAGGGGCTACAATGAGCAGTTCTTC.

V is TRBV5-6 and J is TRBJ1-1; D gene uncertain. CDR1 is SGHDT, CDR2 YYEEEE, per germline. The CDR3 is made up of 17 amino acids. Trimming took off 4 bases at V and 6 bases at J, with 25 bases between the two ends. Here the CDR3 reads CASSPTRGWVGLPEAFF. For the CDR3, the DNA is TGTGCCAGCAGCCCCACGAGAGGGTGGGTCGGGTTACCTGAAGCTTTCTTT.

This clone was observed once. V gene TRBV28 combines with J gene TRBJ1-6; the D is unclear. This CDR3 spans 15 amino acids. Germline assignment: CDR1 MDHEN and CDR2 SYDVKM. V lost 3 bases and J lost 12, with 18 bases in between. DNA of the CDR3: TGTGCCAGCAGTTTGAAGGAGAAGTTAATTCGACCCCTCCACTTT. Its protein product is CASSLKEKLIRPLHF.

The V gene is TRBV10-3, the J gene TRBJ2-3; D gene uncertain. The germline V gene has CDR1 ENHRY and CDR2 SYGVKD. Trimming removed 3 bases at V and 2 bases at J, with 3 bases between. This CDR3 is built from 12 residues. CDR3 sequence reads: CAISDSTDTQYF. DNA of the CDR3: TGTGCCATCAGTGACTCCACAGATACGCAGTATTTT.

The chain joins TRBV5-1 to TRBJ2-2; 9 bases map to TRBD1. Trimming cost V 3 bases and J 6 bases; bases outside gene matches: 6. Germline-derived CDR1 and CDR2 are SGHRS and YFSETQ. This CDR3 is 15 amino acids long. The CDR3 reads CASSSGTGWAGELFF. The DNA for the CDR3 is TGCGCCAGCAGCTCCGGGACAGGGTGGGCCGGGGAGCTGTTTTTT.

This clone has a single count. V gene TRBV19 combines with J gene TRBJ2-3; a weak D match, TRBD2 (6 bases). CDR1 and CDR2 from the germline V gene are LNHDA and SQIVND (reference sequence). The V gene lost 9 bases and the J gene lost 4 bases, with 20 bases spanning the gap. The CDR3 contains 15 residues. The CDR3 is CASSTRDSRADTQYF. CDR3 DNA: TGTGCCAGCTCTACCCGGGACTCGAGGGCAGATACGCAGTATTTT.

The chain employs TRBV11-2 and TRBJ2-3; D remains ambiguous. CDR1 is SGHAT, CDR2 FQNNGV, per germline. V was pared by 1 base and J by 0 bases, with 8 bases between. The CDR3 is made up of 15 amino acids. CDR3 coding DNA: TGTGCCAGCAGCTTAGTACCGCGGAGCACAGATACGCAGTATTTT. Residues: CASSLVPRSTDTQYF. Full variable domain (remainder filled in from reference TRBV11-2 and TRBJ2-3): EAGVAQSPRYKIIEKRQSVAFWCNPISGHATLYWYQQILGQGPKLLIQFQNNGVVDDSQLPKDRFSAERLKGVDSTLKIQPAKLEDSAVYLCASSLVPRSTDTQYFGPGTRLTVL.

The V call is TRBV7-7, the J call TRBJ2-2, with unresolved D. V gave up 2 bases and J gave up 4 bases, with 8 bases separating them. There are 14 residues in the CDR3. Germline CDR1 reads SSHAT; CDR2 reads FNYEAQ (reference sequence). The CDR3 nucleotides are TGTGCCAGCAGCTTATCCCCAGGCACCGGGGAGCTGTTTTTT. Translated, it gives CASSLSPGTGELFF. Full variable domain (outside the CDR3, taken from reference TRBV7-7 and TRBJ2-2): GAGVSQSPRYKVTKRGQDVTLRCDPISSHATLYWYQQALGQGPEFLTYFNYEAQPDKSGLPSDRFSAERPEGSISTLTIQRTEQRDSAMYRCASSLSPGTGELFFGEGSRLTVL.

The rearrangement joins TRBV27 to TRBJ2-4; 15 bases align to TRBD2. Trimming at V came to 11 bases and at J to 15 bases, leaving 8 bases not matched to a gene. This CDR3 region has 12 residues. Germline CDR1 MNHEY, CDR2 SMNVEV (reference sequence). The CDR3 loop reads CAAGTSGRNGYF. The CDR3 DNA sequence: TGTGCCGCAGGGACTAGCGGGAGGAATGGGTACTTC.

V and J are TRBV6-5 and TRBJ1-1; the match to TRBD1 covers 9 bases. Germline CDR1 and CDR2: MNHEY and SVGAGI. This CDR3 comprises 15 residues. The J segment lost 4 bases and the V segment lost 5 bases, leaving 8 bases of the junction unmatched. DNA for the CDR3: TGTGCCAGCAGTCGAAGACAGGGGGTGCCCACTGAAGCTTTCTTT. Protein sequence: CASSRRQGVPTEAFF.

J is TRBJ2-5 and V is TRBV15, with 8 bases matching TRBD1. Trimming removed 5 bases from V and 6 bases from J; junction bases left unmatched: 8. The CDR3 extends over 14 amino acids. From germline, CDR1 is LNHNV and CDR2 YYDKDF (reference sequence). The CDR3 region is CATSPDRGGQTQYF. The DNA for the CDR3 is TGTGCCACCAGCCCAGACAGGGGAGGTCAGACCCAGTACTTC.

CDR3 bases: TGTGCCAGCAGCATGACTAGCACAGATACGCAGTATTTT. This sequence encodes CASSMTSTDTQYF. The chain has TRBV7-9 and TRBJ2-3, with unresolved D. V was pared by 5 bases and J by 0 bases, with 6 bases between. Germline V gene sequence: CDR1 SEHNR, CDR2 FQNEAQ (reference sequence). The CDR3 contains 13 residues.

The chain joins TRBV5-4 to TRBJ2-3; 9 nucleotides match TRBD1. The CDR3 contains 18 residues. V lost 1 base and J lost 4; bases outside the gene matches: 13. CDR1 and CDR2 (germline): SGHNT, YYREEE (reference sequence). CDR3 sequence (DNA): TGTGCCAGCAGCTTGTTAGGCGGGGGCAGGACAGGGGCAGATACGCAGTATTTT. It is translated as CASSLLGGGRTGADTQYF.